The 27 T cell receptor beta chains listed next were all sequenced from one sample in a study of blood T cell repertoires in COVID-19. Generated by immunoSEQ multiplex PCR, the TCRdb table keeps only in-frame clones and is missing some. The sample carries about 16,000 clones, about 88% recorded once. The specimen sequenced was peripheral blood. The receptors come from a human donor in a cohort sampled during active COVID-19.

The CDR3 reads CASSLGGTGNEQFF. The CDR3 DNA follows: TGTGCCAGCAGCTTAGGCGGAACAGGGAATGAGCAGTTCTTC. The chain uses TRBV13 and TRBJ2-1; a possible D gene is TRBD1 (6 bases). This CDR3 region has 14 residues. Deletions cut 0 bases from V and 7 bases from J, with 10 bases between. In germline, CDR1 is PRHDT, CDR2 FYEKMQ (reference sequence).

This rearrangement joins TRBV6-2 or TRBV6-3 to TRBJ2-5; 10 bases agree with TRBD2. The germline V gene has CDR1 MNHEY and CDR2 SVGEGT. The V and J ends lost 6 bases and 1 base, in that order; junction bases with no gene match: 14. The CDR3 spans 18 residues. CDR3 loop: CASSGTASGGLVQETQYF. The CDR3 DNA sequence: TGTGCCAGCAGCGGCACGGCTAGCGGGGGTCTCGTCCAAGAGACCCAGTACTTC.

V gene TRBV7-9 combines with J gene TRBJ2-3; 9 nucleotides line up with TRBD2. V shed 5 bases and J 5 bases; nucleotides not matched to a gene: 11. CDR1 SEHNR and CDR2 FQNEAQ come from the germline V gene (reference sequence). This CDR3 is 16 amino acids long. CDR3 DNA sequence: TGTGCCAGCAGCCACTTCGGTGCGGGGGGGATAGATACGCAGTATTTT. Translated: CASSHFGAGGIDTQYF.

V is TRBV6-2 or TRBV6-3 and J is TRBJ2-6; D not resolved. Germline CDR1 reads MNHEY; CDR2 reads SVGEGT. Trimming took 4 bases from V and 4 from J, leaving 20 bases between them. The CDR3 extends over 18 amino acids. CDR3 nucleotide sequence: TGTGCCAGCAGTTTCCCCCGGTATGATTCCCGGGGGGCCAACGTCCTGACTTTC. As protein: CASSFPRYDSRGANVLTF.

The chain employs TRBV6-4 and TRBJ2-1; D unresolved. The CDR3 sequence is 15 residues long. The V end was cut by 3 bases, the J end by 11 bases, with 20 bases between. In germline, CDR1 is MRHNA, CDR2 SNTAGT. The CDR3 DNA is TGTGCCAGCAGTGAGGAGTATAACACGGCGAGCAAGCAGTTCTTC. Translation: CASSEEYNTASKQFF.

The V gene is TRBV3-1 (or the pseudogene TRBV3-2), the J gene TRBJ1-2; perhaps TRBD1 as D (5 bases). Trimming cost V 8 bases and J 8 bases, with 12 bases left between them. From germline, CDR1 is LGHDT and CDR2 YNNKEL (reference sequence). The CDR3 is made up of 11 amino acids. CDR3 sequence (DNA): TGTGCCAGCGTCAGCCGGGGGGGCTACACCTTC. Its protein product is CASVSRGGYTF.

The CDR3 sequence is CASSVGLAGGDTQYF. CDR3 sequence (DNA): TGTGCCAGCAGCGTTGGACTAGCGGGGGGGGATACGCAGTATTTT. V is TRBV11-3 and J is TRBJ2-3; 15 bases fit TRBD2. Germline V CDR1 and CDR2: SGHNT, YENEEA. V was pared by 5 bases and J by 6 bases, with 3 bases of the junction left unmatched. There are 15 residues in the CDR3.

In DNA, the CDR3 is TGTGCCACCAGCCAGACAGGGTCGGGCAATGAGCAGTTCTTC. Translated: CATSQTGSGNEQFF. This chain joins TRBV24-1 and TRBJ2-1, with 7 bases that match TRBD1. The CDR3 is made up of 14 amino acids. J gave up 6 bases and V 7 bases, and 8 bases lay outside the gene matches. Germline CDR1 reads KGHDR; CDR2 reads SFDVKD.

The rearrangement joins TRBV5-4 to TRBJ2-3; 8 bases match TRBD2. Unmatched junction bases numbered 10, after V lost 5 bases and J lost 2 bases. Per germline, CDR1 SGHNT and CDR2 YYREEE (reference sequence). CDR3 length: 16 amino acids. CDR3 residues: CASSIVAGGDTDTQYF. CDR3 nucleotides: TGTGCCAGCAGTATCGTGGCGGGGGGAGACACAGATACGCAGTATTTT.

The rearrangement joins TRBV7-6 to TRBJ1-3; 7 bases map to TRBD1. Germline loops: CDR1 SGHVS, CDR2 FNYEAQ. J lost 4 bases, V lost 4 bases, and 4 bases had no gene match. CDR3 size: 14 residues. The CDR3 DNA sequence: TGTGCCAGCAGCTCTCCGGGACAGGGAAACACCATATATTTT. This translates into CASSSPGQGNTIYF. Based on the CDR3 plus reference TRBV7-6 and TRBJ1-3, the full variable domain is GAGVSQSPRYKVTKRGQDVALRCDPISGHVSLYWYRQALGQGPEFLTYFNYEAQQDKSGLPNDRFSAERPEGSISTLTIQRTEQRDSAMYRCASSSPGQGNTIYFGEGSWLTVV.

A remark on this clone: A read error may be the cause here, since a much bigger clone is one base away. Within the sample, other DNA sequences also encode this same CDR3. The V call is TRBV5-1, the J call TRBJ1-1; no clear D. Germline V gives CDR1 SGHRS, CDR2 YFSETQ. V was clipped by 1 base and J by 1 base, with 5 bases between them. This CDR3 has 13 amino acids. The CDR3 DNA reads as TGCGCCAGCAGCTTGACGGGGAACACTGAAGCTTTCTTT. It yields the protein CASSLTGNTEAFF.

The chain carries TRBV19 and TRBJ1-4; D uncertain. The ends were cut back, 5 bases at V and 0 bases at J, with 16 bases in the middle. The CDR3 extends over 17 amino acids. Germline V CDR1 and CDR2: LNHDA, SQIVND (reference sequence). Written as DNA, the CDR3 is TGTGCCAGTAGTGGGAGGGATCGTTACGCAACTAATGAAAAACTGTTTTTT. The encoded protein is CASSGRDRYATNEKLFF.

This clone occurred a few times. This chain connects TRBV2 to TRBJ1-6; 7 bases match TRBD1. The V and J ends lost 3 bases and 9 bases, in that order; junction bases with no gene match: 5. The CDR3 contains 14 residues. CDR1 is SNHLY and CDR2 is FYNNEI in the germline V gene. The CDR3 reads CASSENRGASPLHF. As DNA, the CDR3 is TGTGCCAGCAGTGAGAACAGGGGAGCTTCACCCCTCCACTTT.

The rearrangement uses TRBV27 and TRBJ1-6; no definite D call. The V and J ends lost 3 bases and 10 bases respectively, with 13 bases between them. The CDR3 runs to 14 residues. The germline V gene encodes CDR1 MNHEY and CDR2 SMNVEV (reference sequence). The CDR3 region has the DNA TGTGCCAGCAGTTTTTTCCGGGAACGATCACCCCTCCACTTT. Translated, it gives CASSFFRERSPLHF.

As concerns this clone: This specimen includes other DNA sequences encoding the same CDR3. The genes are TRBV7-2 and TRBJ2-5, with 10 bases that match TRBD2. The CDR3 has 15 residues. Germline CDR1 SGHTA, CDR2 FQGNSA. Losses at the gene ends were 5 bases for V and 2 bases for J; bases not matched to a gene: 5. This CDR3 reads CASSLTSGVQETQYF. DNA for the CDR3: TGTGCCAGCAGCCTTACTAGCGGGGTACAAGAGACCCAGTACTTC.

This clone was seen only once. The chain links TRBV23-1 to TRBJ2-7; D ambiguous. TRBV23-1 is given ORF status, its function remaining uncertain. There are 11 residues in the CDR3. V shed 4 bases and J shed 4 bases, with 5 bases lying between them. The CDR3, as DNA: TGCGCCAGCAGTCTGCGGTACGAGCAGTACTTC. This translates into CASSLRYEQYF.

In its sample, this clone was seen a few times. This chain links TRBV5-4 with TRBJ1-2; the match to TRBD1 covers 7 bases. Germline loops: CDR1 SGHNT, CDR2 YYREEE (reference sequence). This CDR3 contains 15 residues. V lost 2 bases and J lost 4; bases outside the gene matches: 8. CDR3 DNA sequence: TGTGCCAGCAGCTTTCCGGCAGGGGGACTCTATGGCTACACCTTC. This encodes CASSFPAGGLYGYTF.

The rearrangement links TRBV5-5 to TRBJ2-7; TRBD1 aligns across 8 bases. J was trimmed by 12 bases and V by 0 bases; bases with no gene match: 8. This CDR3 contains 13 residues. The V gene's germline CDR1 is SGHKS and CDR2 YYEKEE (reference sequence). CDR3 amino acids: CASSLAFGQGPYF. CDR3 nucleotide sequence: TGTGCCAGCAGCTTGGCCTTTGGACAGGGACCGTACTTC.

This rearrangement joins TRBV18 to TRBJ1-2; possibly TRBD1 for D (5 bases). The CDR3 is made up of 14 amino acids. Germline loops: CDR1 KGHSH, CDR2 LQKENI. V lost 0 bases, J lost 3 bases, and 8 bases lay in between. CDR3 in DNA: TGTGCCAGCTCACCACCTACGGGGGACTATGGCTACACCTTC. Translated: CASSPPTGDYGYTF.

The V call is TRBV6-6, the J call TRBJ2-5, with no clear D. CDR3 size: 13 residues. Germline CDR1 reads MNHNY; CDR2 reads SVGAGI (reference sequence). V was trimmed by 2 bases and J by 2 bases, leaving 6 bases between them. The CDR3 is CASSYQSQETQYF. The CDR3 DNA is TGTGCCAGCAGTTACCAGTCTCAAGAGACCCAGTACTTC.

The rearrangement links TRBV19 to TRBJ1-2; D remains unclear. The CDR3 totals 17 residues. CDR1 is LNHDA, CDR2 SQIVND, per germline (reference sequence). Trimming shortened V by 1 base and J by 5 bases, and 20 bases separated the two germline ends. In nucleotides, the CDR3 is TGTGCCAGTAGTATAGGTTCAGACACCATTTCCCTGTATGGCTACACCTTC. It is translated as CASSIGSDTISLYGYTF.

V usage is TRBV5-1 and J usage is TRBJ2-1; a possible D gene is TRBD2 (7 bases). Trimming removed 4 bases at V and 4 bases at J, with 12 bases between. The germline CDR1 and CDR2 sequences are SGHRS and YFSETQ. The CDR3 consists of 14 residues. The CDR3: CASSGGAGYNEQFF. DNA of the CDR3: TGCGCCAGCAGCGGGGGGGCAGGGTACAATGAGCAGTTCTTC.

J is TRBJ1-2 and V is TRBV6-2 or TRBV6-3; 7 bases are shared with TRBD1. Germline CDR1 is MNHEY and CDR2 is SVGEGT. The CDR3 runs 13 residues. V dropped 5 bases and J dropped 4; count of bases not matched to a gene: 4. DNA of the CDR3: TGTGCCAGCAGTCGACAGGGCACCTATGGCTACACCTTC. The encoded protein is CASSRQGTYGYTF.

J is TRBJ2-7 and V is TRBV7-8; the D gene is possibly TRBD2 (7 bases). The V end lost 3 bases, the J end lost 3 bases, and 9 bases lay between the germline ends. The germline V gene has CDR1 SGHVS and CDR2 FQNEAQ. The CDR3 length is 13 residues. CDR3 coding DNA: TGTGCCAGCAGCTTTAGGGGGGGCTACGAGCAGTACTTC. As protein: CASSFRGGYEQYF.

The J gene is TRBJ1-3, the V gene TRBV27; no firm D call. Germline V gene lookup returns CDR1 MNHEY and CDR2 SMNVEV (reference sequence). The CDR3 has 18 amino acids. The V end was cut by 0 bases, the J end by 0 bases, with 15 bases between. For the CDR3, the DNA is TGTGCCAGCAGTTTATCGTGGGCAGGCGTTAGCTCTGGAAACACCATATATTTT. Translation: CASSLSWAGVSSGNTIYF.

The J gene is TRBJ1-6, the V gene TRBV28, with 8 bases that match TRBD1. V shed 5 bases, J shed 9 bases, and the junction held 9 bases outside the gene matches. The CDR3 has 15 residues. Germline V CDR1 and CDR2: MDHEN, SYDVKM. CDR3 nucleotides: TGTGCCAGCAGTCCCCGGGACAGGACGATTTCACCCCTCCACTTT. It is translated as CASSPRDRTISPLHF.

V gene TRBV29-1 combines with J gene TRBJ1-2; 8 bases fit TRBD1. The length of the CDR3 is 15 residues. V shed 3 bases and J 4 bases; nucleotides not matched to a gene: 10. Germline loops: CDR1 SQVTM, CDR2 ANQGSEA. CDR3 loop: CSVDGRGPLGYGYTF. As DNA, the CDR3 is TGCAGCGTTGACGGCAGGGGGCCCCTAGGCTATGGCTACACCTTC. The variable domain in full, completed from reference TRBV29-1 and TRBJ1-2, reads SAVISQKPSRDICQRGTSLTIQCQVDSQVTMMFWYRQQPGQSLTLIATANQGSEATYESGFVIDKFPISRPNLTFSTLTVSNMSPEDSSIYLCSVDGRGPLGYGYTFGSGTRLTVV.